Each of the 2 T cell receptor beta chains below was sequenced from the same sample in a study of blood T cells in healthy people across ages. Through a sample-barcoded 5' primer and a J-beta primer mix, a second PCR was run for roughly 6 to 12 cycles. In TCRdb, the 5' RACE reads were re-called with MiXCR into one record per CDR3 protein. The sample consists of approximately 800,000 distinct CDR3 sequences, around 62% of them appearing once. The sequencing sample was made of blood. The receptors come from a man aged 25 to 45 in good health.

V gene TRBV20-1 combines with J gene TRBJ2-4; no definite D call. The germline CDR1 and CDR2 sequences are DFQATT and SNEGSKA (reference sequence). The germline V and J ends were trimmed by 6 bases and 4 bases, with 16 bases remaining between them. There are 14 residues in the CDR3. In DNA, the CDR3 is TGCAGTGCCGCCGGCAGCCATGCTAAAAACATTCAGTACTTC. Translation: CSAAGSHAKNIQYF.

The chain couples TRBV3-1 to TRBJ2-3; 9 bases map to TRBD2. Germline V lookup: CDR1 LGHDT, CDR2 YNNKEL (reference sequence). The ends lost 0 bases at V and 2 bases at J; junction bases unmatched: 3. There are 16 residues in the CDR3. The CDR3 sequence: CASSQDASGTTDTQYF. The CDR3 DNA is TGTGCCAGCAGCCAAGATGCTAGCGGGACCACAGATACGCAGTATTTT.